Listed below are T cell receptor beta chains from one sample, sequenced in a study of blood T cell repertoires in COVID-19. Here immunoSEQ multiplex PCR was the method, and the copy in TCRdb shows in-frame clones only, minus some. The data show about 300,000 clones, around 89% seen once. The sample comprised peripheral blood. These receptors all come from a woman between 50 and 59 years old with COVID-19, enrolled during active disease. CDR3s include the opening cysteine and the closing phenylalanine or tryptophan. Each record gives: V gene, D gene, J gene, CDR3 length, clone size, CDR3 DNA, CDR3 protein. D genes are given only for firm matches. Rows give clone size only sometimes, using once, few, many, or a class for an expanded clone.

>TRBV24-1|TRBD1|TRBJ2-3|15|.
TGTGCCACCAGTGATACAGGGGGGAGCACAGATACGCAGTATTTT
CATSDTGGSTDTQYF
>TRBV10-3|.|TRBJ2-2|12|.
TGTGCCATCAGTGAGTCGTATGGGGAGCTGTTTTTT
CAISESYGELFF
>TRBV9|TRBD2|TRBJ2-1|14|.
TGTGCCAGCAGTGGAGGGATTAGCGGGAGGATTCCGTTCTTC
CASSGGISGRIPFF
>TRBV7-6|TRBD1|TRBJ2-7|16|few
TGTGCCAGCAGCCCAACGACAGGGGGCATTCTATACGAGCAGTACTTC
CASSPTTGGILYEQYF
>TRBV30|TRBD1|TRBJ1-5|13|once
TGTGCCTGGAGCAGGGACAGTAATCAGCCCCAGCATTTT
CAWSRDSNQPQHF
>TRBV6-1|TRBD2|TRBJ2-3|16|once
TGTGCCAGCAGTGGGATTAGCGGGACCGGCACAGATACGCAGTATTTT
CASSGISGTGTDTQYF
>TRBV30|.|TRBJ2-7|15|.
TGTGCCTGGAGTCCCGGGGCCGGGGGAGCCCACGAGCAGTACTTC
CAWSPGAGGAHEQYF
>TRBV5-1|.|TRBJ2-5|13|.
TGCGCCAGCAGCCTAAGACAGGAAGAGACCCAGTACTTC
CASSLRQEETQYF
>TRBV2|.|TRBJ2-4|16|.
TGTGCCAGCACCGTGACAGCCCCGAAAGCCAAAAACATTCAGTACTTC
CASTVTAPKAKNIQYF
>TRBV5-1|.|TRBJ1-3|13|.
TGCGCCAGCAGCTTCAACTCTGGAAACACCATATATTTT
CASSFNSGNTIYF
>TRBV28|.|TRBJ2-1|14|.
TGTGCCAGCAGTTTCGGGAGCGCTAACAATGAGCAGTTCTTC
CASSFGSANNEQFF
>TRBV5-1|TRBD2|TRBJ2-6|17|.
TGCGCCAGCAGGGAGGGCGGGAGGGCCTCTGGGGCCAACGTCCTGACTTTC
CASREGGRASGANVLTF
>TRBV5-3|.|TRBJ2-1|17|.
TGTGCCAGAAGCGATGACAGGTTCTACAGCTCCTACAATGAGCAGTTCTTC
CARSDDRFYSSYNEQFF
>TRBV14|.|TRBJ2-7|18|.
TGTGCCAGCAGCCAAAAAGGCAGTACAGGGCGATGGTTCTACGAGCAGTACTTC
CASSQKGSTGRWFYEQYF
>TRBV3-1/TRBV3-2|TRBD1|TRBJ1-1|13|once
TGTGCCAGCAGCCTATCGACAGGGTACGAAGCTTTCTTT
CASSLSTGYEAFF
>TRBV6-5|TRBD2|TRBJ2-7|16|.
TGTGCCAGCAGTTACTCGTCGGGCGGGAGAAGGTACGAGCAGTACTTC
CASSYSSGGRRYEQYF
>TRBV11-3|.|TRBJ2-5|15|.
TGTGCCAGCAGCTCTCTAGTGGTGGATCAAGAGACCCAGTACTTC
CASSSLVVDQETQYF
>TRBV2|TRBD2|TRBJ2-7|15|.
TGTGCCAGCAGTGCCTCTAGCGGGAGCGGGTACGAGCAGTACTTC
CASSASSGSGYEQYF
>TRBV12-3/TRBV12-4|.|TRBJ1-2|11|.
TGTGCCAGCCTTAATAACTATGGCTACACCTTC
CASLNNYGYTF
>TRBV25-1|TRBD1|TRBJ1-6|15|once
TGTGCCAGCAGTGAGCCGGGACAGGGGCAATCACCCCTCCACTTT
CASSEPGQGQSPLHF
>TRBV23-1|.|TRBJ2-2|16|.
TGCGCCAGCAGTCAAGGGGCTCTTCCGAACACCGGGGAGCTGTTTTTT
CASSQGALPNTGELFF
>TRBV25-1|.|TRBJ1-2|16|once
TGTGCCAGCAGTGAACGATATTCAGGCTCGGGGGGCGGCTACACCTTC
CASSERYSGSGGGYTF
>TRBV18|.|TRBJ2-5|14|.
TGTGCCAGCTCACCATACCGGGAGCAAGAGACCCAGTACTTC
CASSPYREQETQYF
>TRBV12-5|TRBD1|TRBJ1-1|17|.
TGTGCTAGTGGTTTGAACACACAGGGGTTGGGGAACACTGAAGCTTTCTTT
CASGLNTQGLGNTEAFF
>TRBV29-1|.|TRBJ1-2|12|.
TGCAGCGTTGACAGGGTTAACTATGGCTACACCTTC
CSVDRVNYGYTF
>TRBV4-2|TRBD1|TRBJ2-1|17|.
TGTGCCAGCAGCCAAACCGGACAGGGGGCAAGTGGGAATGAGCAGTTCTTC
CASSQTGQGASGNEQFF
>TRBV3-1/TRBV3-2|.|TRBJ1-1|16|.
TGTGCCAGCAGCCAAGGAGACAGGTTAATGAACACTGAAGCTTTCTTT
CASSQGDRLMNTEAFF
>TRBV13|TRBD2|TRBJ2-1|16|.
TGTGCCAGCAGCTCCCCTCGTAGCGGGCCCTACAATGAGCAGTTCTTC
CASSSPRSGPYNEQFF
>TRBV24-1|TRBD2|TRBJ2-1|18|.
TGTGCCACCAGTGACACCCGACTAGCGGGAGGGGTGGCCAATGAGCAGTTCTTC
CATSDTRLAGGVANEQFF
>TRBV27|TRBD1|TRBJ2-1|19|.
TGTGCCAGCCAGCGAAAAAGGGAAGGGGGCCCCAGCTCCTACAATGAGCAGTTCTTC
CASQRKREGGPSSYNEQFF
>TRBV5-8|TRBD1|TRBJ1-1|14|.
TGTGCCAGCAGCCCGGACAGGGTAAGGATGGGAGCTTTCTTT
CASSPDRVRMGAFF
>TRBV3-1/TRBV3-2|TRBD2|TRBJ2-1|15|.
TGTGCCAGCAGTCCTAGACTAGCGGATTACAATGAGCAGTTCTTC
CASSPRLADYNEQFF
>TRBV4-2|TRBD2|TRBJ2-5|15|.
TGTGCCAGCAGCGACTTGGGACTAGCGGGAGAGACCCAGTACTTC
CASSDLGLAGETQYF
>TRBV7-9|TRBD1|TRBJ1-3|16|.
TGTGCCAGCAGCAAAACAGGGGCTTTCGCTGGAAACACCATATATTTT
CASSKTGAFAGNTIYF
>TRBV4-1|TRBD2|TRBJ2-1|16|.
TGCGCCAGCAGCCAAGATGGGACTAGTGTCTACAATGAGCAGTTCTTC
CASSQDGTSVYNEQFF
>TRBV7-9|TRBD1|TRBJ2-7|15|.
TGTGCCAGCAGCTTAACCCGACGGGACAGCTACGAGCAGTACTTC
CASSLTRRDSYEQYF
>TRBV7-6|TRBD1|TRBJ2-1|17|.
TGTGCCAGCAGCTTCTTCTTTGGCCGGGACAGGAACAATGAGCAGTTCTTC
CASSFFFGRDRNNEQFF
>TRBV12-5|TRBD2|TRBJ2-1|15|.
TGTGCTAGTGGTTCCGACGGACTAGCGGGATATAGGCAGTTCTTC
CASGSDGLAGYRQFF
>TRBV6-5|TRBD1|TRBJ1-3|15|.
TGTGCCAGCAGTCCGGACAGGGTGGGTGGAAACACCATATATTTT
CASSPDRVGGNTIYF
>TRBV14|.|TRBJ1-2|14|.
TGTGCCAGCAGCCAAGTGGGGGCGGGTGATGGCTACACCTTC
CASSQVGAGDGYTF